Presented here are 26 T cell receptor beta chains from one specimen sequenced in a study of Ad26.COV2.S vaccination and SARS-CoV-2 variants. Some clones are missing from TCRdb's copy, which holds only in-frame ones; the method was immunoSEQ multiplex PCR. The sample yields 75,000 to 100,000 clones, about four fifths seen once. The material was peripheral blood, obtained after recovery from COVID-19. These TCRs come from a human donor who had recovered from COVID-19.

The rearrangement joins TRBV28 to TRBJ1-5; tentative D call: TRBD1 (5 bases). The CDR3 sequence is 17 residues long. V lost 7 bases to trimming and J lost 1 base, with 20 bases between them. The germline CDR1 and CDR2 sequences are MDHEN and SYDVKM. Here the CDR3 reads CASKRGEGRKSNQPQHF. The CDR3 DNA sequence: TGTGCCAGCAAAAGAGGGGAGGGGCGGAAAAGCAATCAGCCCCAGCATTTT. The whole variable domain, filled in from reference TRBV28 and TRBJ1-5, reads DVKVTQSSRYLVKRTGEKVFLECVQDMDHENMFWYRQDPGLGLRLIYFSYDVKMKEKGDIPEGYSVSREKKERFSLILESASTNQTSMYLCASKRGEGRKSNQPQHFGDGTRLSIL.

By share of the sample, this clone is large (0.1 to 1%). Other nucleotide sequences from this sample produce the same CDR3. The rearrangement links TRBV5-1 to TRBJ1-5, with 7 positions matching TRBD1. V gave up 0 bases and J gave up 2 bases; unmatched junction bases: 2. This CDR3 has 15 residues. Per the germline V gene, CDR1 is SGHRS and CDR2 is YFSETQ. The CDR3 spells CASSLGQGGNQPQHF. CDR3 DNA sequence: TGCGCCAGCAGCTTGGGGCAGGGGGGCAATCAGCCCCAGCATTTT. Full variable domain (missing parts from reference TRBV5-1 and TRBJ1-5): KAGVTQTPRYLIKTRGQQVTLSCSPISGHRSVSWYQQTPGQGLQFLFEYFSETQRNKGNFPGRFSGRQFSNSRSEMNVSTLELGDSALYLCASSLGQGGNQPQHFGDGTRLSIL.

The chain couples TRBV21-1 to TRBJ2-7; the D call of TRBD1 is as the table states it, not checked on the DNA. TRBV21-1 is assigned pseudogene status. The CDR3 is made up of 13 amino acids. This chain's CDR3 is CASSKDREYEQYF. In DNA, the CDR3 is TGTGCCAGCAGCAAAGACAGGGAATACGAGCAGTACTTC.

This clone was counted a single time. The chain combines TRBV5-4 with TRBJ2-3; D unclear. The CDR3 consists of 13 residues. V lost 1 base and J lost 1, with 4 bases in between. Germline values: CDR1 SGHNT, CDR2 YYREEE (reference sequence). This chain's CDR3 is CASSLSGTDTQYF. The CDR3 DNA sequence: TGTGCCAGCAGCTTGTCCGGCACAGATACGCAGTATTTT.

The chain links TRBV7-2 to TRBJ2-5; D is possibly TRBD1 or TRBD2 (6 bases each). The CDR3 is 14 residues long. Between the trimmed V and J ends, which lost 2 bases and 4 bases, there was a span of 11 bases. The germline CDR1 and CDR2 sequences are SGHTA and FQGNSA. The CDR3 is CASSLRRGGETQYF. The CDR3, as DNA: TGTGCCAGCAGCTTACGCAGGGGAGGAGAGACCCAGTACTTC. Full variable domain (missing parts from reference TRBV7-2 and TRBJ2-5): GAGVSQSPSNKVTEKGKDVELRCDPISGHTALYWYRQSLGQGLEFLIYFQGNSAPDKSGLPSDRFSAERTGGSVSTLTIQRTQQEDSAVYLCASSLRRGGETQYFGPGTRLLVL.

The rearrangement joins TRBV14 to TRBJ1-2, with unresolved D. This CDR3 has 12 amino acids. The germline V gene has CDR1 SGHDN and CDR2 FVKESK. The V end was cut by 3 bases, the J end by 3 bases, with 5 bases between. CDR3 DNA sequence: TGTGCCAGCAGCCAGACTGACTATGGCTACACCTTC. This codes for CASSQTDYGYTF.

This clone came up once. The chain combines TRBV28 with TRBJ1-2; 12 bases match TRBD1. V shed 6 bases and J 14 bases; nucleotides not matched to a gene: 13. CDR1 MDHEN and CDR2 SYDVKM come from the germline V gene. The CDR3 spans 14 residues. This CDR3 is CASSIPGQGARGTF. The CDR3 DNA reads as TGTGCCAGCAGCATACCGGGACAGGGGGCGAGGGGTACCTTC.

The chain recombines TRBV7-9 with TRBJ2-5, with 10 nucleotides matching TRBD2. The V gene end was trimmed by 4 bases and the J gene end by 5 bases; junction bases not matched to a gene: 19. Germline assignment: CDR1 SEHNR and CDR2 FQNEAQ (reference sequence). The CDR3 spans 19 residues. CDR3 nucleotide sequence: TGTGCCAGCAGCTATTGGACAGTCGTTCTAGCGGGAGAAATTGAGACCCAGTACTTC. Protein product: CASSYWTVVLAGEIETQYF.

The chain recombines TRBV28 with TRBJ1-4; 7 nucleotides align to TRBD1. Losses at the gene ends were 5 bases for V and 16 bases for J; bases not matched to a gene: 10. This CDR3 contains 12 residues. Germline V gene data show CDR1 as MDHEN and CDR2 as SYDVKM. The CDR3 loop is CASSPPRTGAFF. The CDR3 coding sequence is TGTGCCAGCAGTCCACCCCGGACAGGCGCGTTTTTT.

The V call is TRBV28, the J call TRBJ1-2; D is perhaps TRBD1 (5 bases). The length of the CDR3 is 14 residues. The germline CDR1 and CDR2 sequences are MDHEN and SYDVKM. Trimming removed 2 bases from V and 4 bases from J, with 11 bases in between. CDR3: CASSLHGTGYGYTF. The CDR3 region has the DNA TGTGCCAGCAGTTTACACGGGACCGGCTATGGCTACACCTTC.

This chain uses TRBV15 with TRBJ2-1; D is possibly TRBD2 (6 bases). The germline V gene has CDR1 LNHNV and CDR2 YYDKDF (reference sequence). V gave up 2 bases and J gave up 5 bases, with 10 bases separating them. The CDR3 has 14 amino acids. The CDR3 is CATSRTGLHNEQFF. CDR3 nucleotide sequence: TGTGCCACCAGCAGAACGGGACTCCACAATGAGCAGTTCTTC.

V usage is TRBV9 and J usage is TRBJ2-7; D is perhaps TRBD1 or TRBD2 (5 bases each). Germline V gene lookup returns CDR1 SGDLS and CDR2 YYNGEE. The V and J ends lost 3 bases and 7 bases respectively, with 17 bases between them. The CDR3 has 14 amino acids. The CDR3 protein is CASSAGPTTGEQYF. CDR3 in DNA: TGTGCCAGCAGCGCGGGGCCCACTACGGGTGAGCAGTACTTC. The full variable domain, with the rest looked up from reference TRBV9 and TRBJ2-7, is DSGVTQTPKHLITATGQRVTLRCSPRSGDLSVYWYQQSLDQGLQFLIQYYNGEERAKGNILERFSAQQFPDLHSELNLSSLELGDSALYFCASSAGPTTGEQYFGPGTRLTVT.

The rearrangement uses TRBV5-4 and TRBJ2-7; 7 positions match TRBD1. Losses at the gene ends were 3 bases for V and 3 bases for J; bases not matched to a gene: 6. Germline values: CDR1 SGHNT, CDR2 YYREEE (reference sequence). The CDR3 spans 14 residues. The CDR3 region has the DNA TGTGCCAGCAGCTCGACAGGGTCATACTACGAGCAGTACTTC. It specifies CASSSTGSYYEQYF.

The rearrangement uses TRBV7-9 and TRBJ1-1; 9 positions agree with TRBD1. V dropped 0 bases and J dropped 1; count of bases not matched to a gene: 0. This CDR3 is built from 15 residues. The germline V gene has CDR1 SEHNR and CDR2 FQNEAQ (reference sequence). The CDR3 sequence: CASSLATGGNTEAFF. The CDR3 DNA is TGTGCCAGCAGCTTAGCGACAGGGGGGAACACTGAAGCTTTCTTT.

The chain has TRBV2 and TRBJ2-7; 7 bases map to TRBD1. Germline lookup yields CDR1 SNHLY and CDR2 FYNNEI. The CDR3 consists of 14 residues. V dropped 1 base and J dropped 4; count of bases not matched to a gene: 4. The DNA of the CDR3 is TGTGCCAGCAGTGAAGAGGGGGCTGGGTACGAGCAGTACTTC. Protein sequence: CASSEEGAGYEQYF.

V is TRBV4-1 and J is TRBJ2-7, with 8 bases identical to TRBD2. This CDR3 has 13 residues. CDR1 and CDR2 from the germline V gene are MGHRA and YSYEKL. V lost 4 bases and J lost 4; bases outside the gene matches: 3. CDR3 region: CASSPGLGYEQYF. CDR3 nucleotides: TGCGCCAGCAGCCCGGGACTAGGGTACGAGCAGTACTTC.

This chain links TRBV19 with TRBJ1-2, with D perhaps TRBD1 (6 bases). Trimming shortened V by 3 bases and J by 6 bases, and 14 bases separated the two germline ends. This CDR3 has 14 amino acids. Germline lookup yields CDR1 LNHDA and CDR2 SQIVND (reference sequence). The CDR3: CASSITQGSHGYTF. As DNA, the CDR3 is TGTGCCAGTAGTATTACACAGGGTAGCCATGGCTACACCTTC.

The J gene is TRBJ2-2, the V gene TRBV11-2, with 8 bases lining up with TRBD2. The J segment lost 4 bases and the V segment lost 4 bases, leaving 2 bases of the junction unmatched. The CDR3 spans 14 residues. CDR1 and CDR2 from the germline V gene are SGHAT and FQNNGV. CDR3 DNA: TGTGCCAGCAGCTCAACTAGCGGCACCGGGGAGCTGTTTTTT. Protein: CASSSTSGTGELFF.

The rearrangement uses TRBV3-1 (or the pseudogene TRBV3-2) and TRBJ2-7, with unresolved D. The CDR3 loop spans 13 amino acids. Germline lookup yields CDR1 LGHDT and CDR2 YNNKEL (reference sequence). Deletions cut 1 base from V and 6 bases from J, with 10 bases between. This CDR3 is CASSQGNSREQYF. The CDR3 DNA sequence: TGTGCCAGCAGCCAAGGAAACAGTCGCGAGCAGTACTTC.

V and J are TRBV11-3 and TRBJ1-1; a weak D match, TRBD1 (6 bases). The CDR3 is 15 amino acids. Trimming stripped 0 bases from V and 3 bases from J, with 11 bases between. Germline V CDR1 and CDR2: SGHNT, YENEEA. Here the CDR3 DNA reads TGTGCCAGCAGCTTAGAGGGGGGCCCCGACACTGAAGCTTTCTTT. It specifies CASSLEGGPDTEAFF.

This clone was counted a few times. This chain links TRBV28 with TRBJ1-5; no firm D call. Per the germline V gene, CDR1 is MDHEN and CDR2 is SYDVKM. Trimming shortened V by 3 bases and J by 2 bases, and 8 bases separated the two germline ends. The CDR3 has 14 amino acids. The CDR3 sequence is CASSLVGGNQPQHF. The DNA of the CDR3 is TGTGCCAGCAGTTTGGTCGGCGGCAATCAGCCCCAGCATTTT.

V gene TRBV5-1 combines with J gene TRBJ2-6; D might be TRBD2 (6 bases). Germline CDR1 reads SGHRS; CDR2 reads YFSETQ. There are 16 residues in the CDR3. Trimming pared 0 bases from V and 2 bases from J, leaving 9 bases between. CDR3 nucleotide sequence: TGCGCCAGCAGCTTGGCCGGGGGTACTGGGGCCAACGTCCTGACTTTC. It encodes CASSLAGGTGANVLTF.

This chain connects TRBV6-5 to TRBJ1-2, with D maybe TRBD1 (6 bases). Trimming removed 5 bases from V and 3 bases from J, with 10 bases in between. CDR1 is MNHEY and CDR2 is SVGAGI in the germline V gene. The CDR3 is 13 amino acids. The CDR3 nucleotides read TGTGCCAGCAGTCCCCAGGGGCACTATGGCTACACCTTC. The encoded protein is CASSPQGHYGYTF.

The J gene is TRBJ1-3, the V gene TRBV7-6; 11 bases line up with TRBD1. The CDR3 extends over 15 amino acids. Germline V gene lookup returns CDR1 SGHVS and CDR2 FNYEAQ. Unmatched junction bases numbered 3, after V lost 5 bases and J lost 3 bases. The CDR3 here is CASSGGTGGGNTIYF. Written as DNA, the CDR3 is TGTGCCAGCAGCGGCGGGACAGGGGGTGGAAACACCATATATTTT.

The V and J genes are TRBV11-2 and TRBJ1-1; D may be TRBD1 (5 bases). The V end lost 5 bases, the J end lost 7 bases, and 23 bases lay between the germline ends. Germline V CDR1 and CDR2: SGHAT, FQNNGV. The CDR3 extends over 16 amino acids. The DNA for the CDR3 is TGTGCCAGCAGCCTTATAAAAGGGGCGCGGTCATATGAAGCTTTCTTT. Protein: CASSLIKGARSYEAFF. The full variable domain, in which reference TRBV11-2 and TRBJ1-1 provide the parts outside the CDR3, is EAGVAQSPRYKIIEKRQSVAFWCNPISGHATLYWYQQILGQGPKLLIQFQNNGVVDDSQLPKDRFSAERLKGVDSTLKIQPAKLEDSAVYLCASSLIKGARSYEAFFGQGTRLTVV.

The J gene is TRBJ2-6, the V gene TRBV7-9; D gene unclear. Germline lookup yields CDR1 SEHNR and CDR2 FQNEAQ (reference sequence). CDR3 length: 13 amino acids. V gave up 9 bases and J gave up 2 bases, with 8 bases separating them. The CDR3 sequence: CASSAPGANVLTF. CDR3 nucleotide sequence: TGTGCCAGTTCAGCCCCTGGGGCCAACGTCCTGACTTTC.